The sequence of this T cell receptor beta chain was determined in a study of identical twins. TCRdb passed the 5' RACE reads through MiXCR, listing each CDR3 protein once. The repertoire holds about 240,000 distinct CDR3 sequences, with approximately 11% as singletons. J was trimmed by 0 bases and V by 0 bases; bases with no gene match: 1. The CDR3 length is 15 residues. Germline V CDR1 and CDR2: DFQATT, SNEGSKA (reference sequence). Healthy Caucasians made up all donors. These data also formed part of another study, on yellow fever vaccine responses in identical twins.

This receptor was taken from a woman under 30 in good health. This chain links TRBV20-1 with TRBJ2-7; 11 bases line up with TRBD2. The material sequenced was memory (CD45RO+) T cells sorted from blood. The CDR3 coding sequence is TGCAGTGCTAGAGACGGGACTAGCGGCTCCTACGAGCAGTACTTC. The encoded protein is CSARDGTSGSYEQYF.